A single sample gave rise to the 19 T cell receptor beta chains below, sequenced in a study of shared clonotypes between healthy human individuals. The data were produced by immunoSEQ multiplex PCR, yet TCRdb's version contains in-frame clones alone and is incomplete. This sample carries 450,000 to 500,000 clones, around 80% of them seen once, and the ten largest clones take about an eighth. Sequences were obtained from PBMCs. These receptors came from a woman between 40 and 50 years old in good health. Some clones in this sample may be carry-over from other donors' samples.

The chain has TRBV9 and TRBJ2-3, with 12 bases fitting TRBD2. The V segment lost 1 base and the J segment 2 bases; nucleotides outside the gene matches: 11. The germline gives CDR1 SGDLS, CDR2 YYNGEE. The CDR3 runs to 19 residues. The CDR3 DNA reads TGTGCCAGCAGCGTAAACATCGAGCTAGCGGGAGGGGTCACAGATACGCAGTATTTT. Protein sequence: CASSVNIELAGGVTDTQYF.

The chain joins TRBV19 to TRBJ1-1; no clear D gene. The germline V gene encodes CDR1 LNHDA and CDR2 SQIVND (reference sequence). This CDR3 has 14 amino acids. V dropped 4 bases and J dropped 0 bases, with 9 bases sitting between them. The DNA of the CDR3 is TGTGCCAGTAGTAAGATGGCAGTGAACACTGAAGCTTTCTTT. This encodes CASSKMAVNTEAFF.

The V call is TRBV4-2, the J call TRBJ1-5; D uncertain. V was trimmed by 4 bases and J by 9 bases, leaving 13 bases between them. Germline V gene lookup returns CDR1 LGHNA and CDR2 YNFKEQ. This CDR3 is built from 13 residues. CDR3 amino acids: CASSPSSQGPQHF. CDR3 coding DNA: TGTGCCAGCAGCCCTTCTTCCCAAGGGCCCCAGCATTTT.

The rearrangement links TRBV18 to TRBJ2-7; 11 nucleotides line up with TRBD2. This CDR3 is built from 15 residues. Germline V gives CDR1 KGHSH, CDR2 LQKENI. The V segment lost 2 bases and the J segment 4 bases; nucleotides outside the gene matches: 4. As DNA, the CDR3 is TGTGCCAGCTCACCAACGAGGACTAGCGGGTACGAGCAGTACTTC. It encodes CASSPTRTSGYEQYF.

The chain couples TRBV19 to TRBJ1-2, with D hard to call. This CDR3 contains 13 residues. V was cut by 3 bases and J by 2 bases, with 7 bases left in between. Looked up from germline, CDR1 is LNHDA and CDR2 is SQIVND (reference sequence). The CDR3 coding sequence is TGTGCCAGTAGTATGACACACAACTATGGCTACACCTTC. This sequence encodes CASSMTHNYGYTF.

CDR3 sequence reads: CASSDRDRVGYTF. Here the CDR3 DNA reads TGTGCCAGCAGCGACCGAGACAGGGTCGGCTACACCTTC. The chain combines TRBV2 with TRBJ1-2; 7 nucleotides match TRBD1. CDR3 length: 13 residues. The germline V gene encodes CDR1 SNHLY and CDR2 FYNNEI. V lost 6 bases and J lost 8; bases outside the gene matches: 9.

The gene calls are TRBV10-3 and TRBJ2-7, with 15 bases lining up with TRBD2. CDR1 and CDR2 from the germline V gene are ENHRY and SYGVKD. The length of the CDR3 is 17 residues. With V trimmed by 6 bases and J by 5 bases, 11 bases remained unmatched. The CDR3 loop reads CAISGSGLAGGAHEQYF. DNA for the CDR3: TGTGCCATCAGCGGTTCGGGACTAGCGGGAGGTGCCCACGAGCAGTACTTC.

This rearrangement joins TRBV5-4 to TRBJ2-7, with no clear D. CDR1 is SGHNT and CDR2 is YYREEE in the germline V gene (reference sequence). The length of the CDR3 is 14 residues. Trimming removed 3 bases from V and 2 bases from J, with 12 bases in between. Here the CDR3 reads CASSSFDSTYEQYF. In nucleotides, the CDR3 is TGTGCCAGCAGCTCGTTCGACTCTACCTACGAGCAGTACTTC.

V is TRBV19 and J is TRBJ2-1, with 9 positions matching TRBD1. The germline V gene encodes CDR1 LNHDA and CDR2 SQIVND (reference sequence). This CDR3 contains 14 residues. V trimming: 2 bases; J trimming: 7 bases; junction bases outside the gene matches: 3. In nucleotides, the CDR3 is TGTGCCAGTAGTATAACAGGGGGCTTGAATGAGCAGTTCTTC. Translation gives CASSITGGLNEQFF.

In its sample, this clone was seen a few times. This sequence joins TRBV27 and TRBJ2-7; D perhaps matches TRBD1 (6 bases). Trimming pared 0 bases from V and 7 bases from J, leaving 13 bases between. CDR1 is MNHEY and CDR2 is SMNVEV in the germline V gene (reference sequence). The CDR3 extends over 14 amino acids. The CDR3 loop is CASSLSRGRREQYF. DNA for the CDR3: TGTGCCAGCAGTTTATCCAGGGGAAGGAGGGAGCAGTACTTC.

V usage is TRBV6-5 and J usage is TRBJ1-3; D is unclear. The germline V and J ends were trimmed by 4 bases and 0 bases, with 13 bases remaining between them. In germline, CDR1 is MNHEY, CDR2 SVGAGI. The CDR3 spans 16 residues. The DNA for the CDR3 is TGTGCCAGCAGTTCAGTATTAATAAGCTCTGGAAACACCATATATTTT. Protein sequence: CASSSVLISSGNTIYF.

The chain joins TRBV5-4 to TRBJ2-7; 11 positions agree with TRBD2. The CDR3 spans 16 residues. V lost 0 bases and J lost 5; bases outside the gene matches: 7. The germline CDR1 and CDR2 sequences are SGHNT and YYREEE (reference sequence). CDR3 sequence: CASSLGLAGGPHEQYF. The CDR3 DNA is TGTGCCAGCAGCTTGGGATTAGCGGGAGGGCCCCACGAGCAGTACTTC.

The J gene is TRBJ2-7, the V gene TRBV5-4, with 8 bases lining up with TRBD1. The CDR3 has 13 amino acids. Germline-derived CDR1 and CDR2 are SGHNT and YYREEE (reference sequence). V trimming: 1 base; J trimming: 5 bases; junction bases outside the gene matches: 2. CDR3 nucleotides: TGTGCCAGCAGCTTGCAGGGGGCACACGAGCAGTACTTC. Translating gives CASSLQGAHEQYF.

The CDR3 coding sequence is TGTGCCATCAGTGAGTATCTGGGCGAGCAGTACTTC. It specifies CAISEYLGEQYF. The chain carries TRBV10-3 and TRBJ2-7; D gene ambiguous. This CDR3 is built from 12 residues. Deletions cut 1 base from V and 6 bases from J, with 7 bases between. Germline loops: CDR1 ENHRY, CDR2 SYGVKD.

This chain connects TRBV27 to TRBJ2-3, with 8 bases matching TRBD2. The CDR3 loop spans 16 amino acids. V trimming: 3 bases; J trimming: 8 bases; junction bases outside the gene matches: 13. From germline, CDR1 is MNHEY and CDR2 SMNVEV (reference sequence). Here the CDR3 reads CASSFLAGLLGGTQYF. The CDR3 DNA follows: TGTGCCAGCAGTTTCCTAGCGGGCCTGCTGGGGGGTACGCAGTATTTT.

V usage is TRBV7-2 and J usage is TRBJ2-1; 8 nucleotides align to TRBD2. The trim removed 0 bases at V and 0 bases at J, leaving 1 base unmatched. This CDR3 is 16 amino acids long. The germline V gene has CDR1 SGHTA and CDR2 FQGNSA. CDR3 bases: TGTGCCAGCAGCTTAGCCGGGACTAGCTCCTACAATGAGCAGTTCTTC. This gives the protein CASSLAGTSSYNEQFF.

The V and J genes are TRBV7-2 and TRBJ1-5, with D perhaps matching TRBD1 (5 bases). From germline, CDR1 is SGHTA and CDR2 FQGNSA. The length of the CDR3 is 15 residues. The V gene lost 0 bases and the J gene lost 7 bases, with 13 bases spanning the gap. CDR3 sequence (DNA): TGTGCCAGCAGCTTAGCGCCGCCAGGGAGCCAGCCCCAGCATTTT. Translation gives CASSLAPPGSQPQHF.

The CDR3 DNA follows: TGTGCCAGCAGTCCGTCTAGCGGGAGGGAGACCCAGTACTTC. This sequence encodes CASSPSSGRETQYF. This chain joins TRBV2 and TRBJ2-5; 11 bases agree with TRBD2. Germline V gene sequence: CDR1 SNHLY, CDR2 FYNNEI. This CDR3 is built from 14 residues. Trimming cost V 5 bases and J 5 bases; bases outside gene matches: 4.

This chain uses TRBV15 with TRBJ1-1; tentatively, D is TRBD1 (6 bases). Germline V gives CDR1 LNHNV, CDR2 YYDKDF (reference sequence). Trimming cost V 6 bases and J 4 bases, with 12 bases left between them. The CDR3 is made up of 13 amino acids. In DNA form, the CDR3 reads TGTGCCACCAGTCCTCAGGGGCGCACTGAAGCTTTCTTT. Its protein is CATSPQGRTEAFF.